This TCR beta chain stems from a study of CD8 T cell repertoires and HIV-1 epitope variants. Study background: Twenty-five autologous and known Gag and Nef epitope variant peptides each stimulated T cells separately. Controls were a CMV, EBV and flu peptide pool, Ebola AY9 negative control, and no-peptide well. An uncultured baseline aliquot held 1M T cells.

Overall study findings and caveats: Some ten antigen-specific TCR beta clonotypes were found; roughly six seemed cross-reactive to variants.

Regarding this clone: Its antigen is not known.

The repertoire was sequenced with immunoSEQ multiplex PCR; TCRdb's copy has only in-frame clones and lacks some. The table records about 5,100 clones, about 66% of them present only once. J was trimmed by 2 bases and V by 3 bases; bases with no gene match: 6. The CDR3 length is 15 residues. The germline V gene has CDR1 MDHEN and CDR2 SYDVKM. The source material was cultured CD8+ T cells derived from PBMCs. This chain connects TRBV28 to TRBJ2-5, with 7 positions matching TRBD2. The TCR was taken from a male donor with HIV. The CDR3 DNA sequence: TGTGCCAGCAGTTTGGGGTGGCGGGAGCAAGAGACCCAGTACTTC. Its protein is CASSLGWREQETQYF. Full variable domain (remainder filled in from reference TRBV28 and TRBJ2-5): DVKVTQSSRYLVKRTGEKVFLECVQDMDHENMFWYRQDPGLGLRLIYFSYDVKMKEKGDIPEGYSVSREKKERFSLILESASTNQTSMYLCASSLGWREQETQYFGPGTRLLVL.